These 14 T cell receptor beta chains share one sample of origin, sequenced in a study of T cell responses to AZD1222 COVID-19 vaccine. Profiled with immunoSEQ multiplex PCR; TCRdb holds only in-frame clones, not every one. Found here are about 110,000 clones, around nine tenths of them singletons; the top ten hold 4.8%. The specimen was peripheral blood, collected 28 days after the second AZD1222 dose. These receptors were taken from an adult who received the AZD1222 COVID-19 vaccine.

In its sample, this clone was seen once. The chain recombines TRBV28 with TRBJ1-5; the D gene is possibly TRBD1 (6 bases). CDR1 MDHEN and CDR2 SYDVKM come from the germline V gene. Trimming left V 3 bases short and J 4 bases short, with 10 bases between. The CDR3 consists of 14 residues. The chain's CDR3 is CASSFDRTNQPQHF. CDR3 sequence (DNA): TGTGCCAGCAGTTTTGACAGGACTAATCAGCCCCAGCATTTT. Full variable domain (rest looked up from reference TRBV28 and TRBJ1-5): DVKVTQSSRYLVKRTGEKVFLECVQDMDHENMFWYRQDPGLGLRLIYFSYDVKMKEKGDIPEGYSVSREKKERFSLILESASTNQTSMYLCASSFDRTNQPQHFGDGTRLSIL.

The gene calls are TRBV5-4 and TRBJ1-1, with no clear D. The ends were cut back, 5 bases at V and 0 bases at J, with 14 bases in the middle. CDR1 SGHNT and CDR2 YYREEE come from the germline V gene (reference sequence). The CDR3 loop spans 15 amino acids. The CDR3 loop reads CASSNMRGLNTEAFF. CDR3 coding DNA: TGTGCCAGCAGTAATATGCGGGGATTGAACACTGAAGCTTTCTTT.

The J gene is TRBJ1-1, the V gene TRBV29-1, with D unresolved. Trimming cost V 6 bases and J 0 bases, with 11 bases left between them. The CDR3 contains 13 residues. From germline, CDR1 is SQVTM and CDR2 ANQGSEA. CDR3 region: CSVTPYMNTEAFF. The CDR3 region has the DNA TGCAGCGTAACACCATACATGAACACTGAAGCTTTCTTT.

This clone occurred a few times. The sample holds other DNA sequences that translate to the same CDR3. In DNA form, the CDR3 reads TGTGCCAGCACCCCCGGGGGGAACACTGAAGCTTTCTTT. It specifies CASTPGGNTEAFF. The chain has TRBV5-4 and TRBJ1-1; maybe TRBD1 (5 bases). This CDR3 comprises 13 residues. V shed 6 bases and J shed 1 base, with 10 bases lying between them. Germline assignment: CDR1 SGHNT and CDR2 YYREEE (reference sequence).

This rearrangement joins TRBV7-9 to TRBJ1-4; 7 bases match TRBD1. CDR3 length equals 16 residues. Per germline, CDR1 SEHNR and CDR2 FQNEAQ (reference sequence). V lost 0 bases to trimming and J lost 7 bases; unmatched junction nucleotides: 8. As DNA, the CDR3 is TGTGCCAGCAGCTTAGCATCGACAGGGAGGAGTGAAAAACTGTTTTTT. Encoded protein: CASSLASTGRSEKLFF.

The count of this clone is one. This chain links TRBV12-3 or TRBV12-4 with TRBJ2-1; TRBD1 or TRBD2 may be the D gene (5 bases each). The CDR3 loop spans 13 amino acids. V was pared by 4 bases and J by 13 bases, with 17 bases between. CDR3 in amino acids: CASSSFPGADQFF. The CDR3 coding sequence is TGTGCCAGCAGTTCTTTCCCCGGGGCCGACCAGTTCTTC.

The chain couples TRBV7-2 to TRBJ2-7; 12 positions agree with TRBD2. Germline V gene sequence: CDR1 SGHTA, CDR2 FQGNSA. Unmatched junction bases numbered 5, after V lost 5 bases and J lost 3 bases. The CDR3 has 15 amino acids. Here the CDR3 reads CASSQGLAGLYEQYF. As DNA, the CDR3 is TGTGCCAGCAGCCAAGGACTAGCGGGGCTCTACGAGCAGTACTTC. The variable domain in full, completed from reference TRBV7-2 and TRBJ2-7, reads GAGVSQSPSNKVTEKGKDVELRCDPISGHTALYWYRQSLGQGLEFLIYFQGNSAPDKSGLPSDRFSAERTGGSVSTLTIQRTQQEDSAVYLCASSQGLAGLYEQYFGPGTRLTVT.

This chain joins TRBV18 and TRBJ1-1; D is unclear. V dropped 4 bases and J dropped 3 bases, with 18 bases sitting between them. Germline-derived CDR1 and CDR2 are KGHSH and LQKENI. CDR3 length equals 16 residues. CDR3 amino acids: CASSLYLGRGDTEAFF. For the CDR3, the DNA is TGTGCCAGCTCACTTTATTTGGGGAGAGGTGACACTGAAGCTTTCTTT. Combining the CDR3 with reference TRBV18 and TRBJ1-1 gives the whole variable domain NAGVMQNPRHLVRRRGQEARLRCSPMKGHSHVYWYRQLPEEGLKFMVYLQKENIIDESGMPKERFSAEFPKEGPSILRIQQVVRGDSAAYFCASSLYLGRGDTEAFFGQGTRLTVV.

The chain carries TRBV29-1 and TRBJ2-7; TRBD2 matches at 7 bases. The trim removed 6 bases at V and 3 bases at J, leaving 8 bases unmatched. This CDR3 spans 13 amino acids. The germline gives CDR1 SQVTM, CDR2 ANQGSEA. CDR3 nucleotides: TGCAGCGTGAGCGGGACCCTGGTCTACGAGCAGTACTTC. As protein: CSVSGTLVYEQYF.

This chain uses TRBV7-2 with TRBJ2-3; D call uncertain. The CDR3 contains 12 residues. In germline, CDR1 is SGHTA, CDR2 FQGNSA. The V end lost 2 bases, the J end lost 5 bases, and 5 bases lay between the germline ends. CDR3 region: CASSLLRDTQYF. CDR3 bases: TGTGCCAGCAGCTTATTGAGAGATACGCAGTATTTT.

This clone has only a few counts. The chain employs TRBV7-2 and TRBJ1-4; D unresolved. Germline CDR1 is SGHTA and CDR2 is FQGNSA. V lost 0 bases and J lost 4, with 3 bases in between. The CDR3 covers 13 residues. DNA for the CDR3: TGTGCCAGCAGCTTAGCGATTAATGAAAAACTGTTTTTT. Amino acids: CASSLAINEKLFF.

The gene calls are TRBV11-1 and TRBJ2-5; no reliable D call. Trimming took off 2 bases at V and 1 base at J, with 8 bases between the two ends. This CDR3 comprises 14 residues. The germline V gene has CDR1 SGHAT and CDR2 FQDESV (reference sequence). The DNA for the CDR3 is TGTGCCAGCAGCTTACCCGACGGCCAAGAGACCCAGTACTTC. Translated: CASSLPDGQETQYF.

The chain recombines TRBV5-1 with TRBJ2-5; D is unresolved. The CDR3 length is 16 residues. Trimming removed 1 base at V and 1 base at J, with 14 bases between. Germline V CDR1 and CDR2: SGHRS, YFSETQ. CDR3 in DNA: TGCGCCAGCAGCTTGCTTGGTCGGCAGATCCAAGAGACCCAGTACTTC. It specifies CASSLLGRQIQETQYF.

This clone was counted between two and nine times. V usage is TRBV11-2 and J usage is TRBJ2-3, with D maybe TRBD1 (6 bases). This CDR3 spans 16 amino acids. Germline V gene lookup returns CDR1 SGHAT and CDR2 FQNNGV. Trimming took 1 base from V and 7 from J, leaving 18 bases between them. The CDR3 bases are TGTGCCAGCAGCTTAGCACAAGGGGACACGATCTATACGCAGTATTTT. Its translation is CASSLAQGDTIYTQYF.